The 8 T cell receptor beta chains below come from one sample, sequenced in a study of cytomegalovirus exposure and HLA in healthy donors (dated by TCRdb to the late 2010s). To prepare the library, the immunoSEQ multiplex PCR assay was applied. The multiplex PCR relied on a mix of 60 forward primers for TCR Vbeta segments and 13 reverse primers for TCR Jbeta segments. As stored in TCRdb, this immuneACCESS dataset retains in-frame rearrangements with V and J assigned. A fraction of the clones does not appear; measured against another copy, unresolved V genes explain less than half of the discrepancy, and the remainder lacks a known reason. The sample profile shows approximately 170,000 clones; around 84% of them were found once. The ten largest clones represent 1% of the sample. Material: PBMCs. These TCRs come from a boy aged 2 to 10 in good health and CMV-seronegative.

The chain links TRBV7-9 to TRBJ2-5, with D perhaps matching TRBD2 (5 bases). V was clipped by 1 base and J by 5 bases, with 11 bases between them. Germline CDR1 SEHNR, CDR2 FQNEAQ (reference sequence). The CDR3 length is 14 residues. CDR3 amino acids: CASSLVRGGETQYF. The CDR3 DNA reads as TGTGCCAGCAGCTTAGTGAGAGGAGGTGAGACCCAGTACTTC.

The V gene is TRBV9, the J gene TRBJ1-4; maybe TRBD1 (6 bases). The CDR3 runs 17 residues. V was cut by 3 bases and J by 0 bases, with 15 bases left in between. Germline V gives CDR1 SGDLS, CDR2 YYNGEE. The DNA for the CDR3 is TGTGCCAGCAGCGAGGGTTCGGGGGGCGCAACTAATGAAAAACTGTTTTTT. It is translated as CASSEGSGGATNEKLFF.

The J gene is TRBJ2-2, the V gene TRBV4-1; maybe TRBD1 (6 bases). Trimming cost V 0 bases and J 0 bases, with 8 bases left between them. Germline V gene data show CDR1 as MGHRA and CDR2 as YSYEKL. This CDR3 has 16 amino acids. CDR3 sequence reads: CASSQEGAANTGELFF. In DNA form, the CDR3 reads TGCGCCAGCAGCCAAGAGGGGGCAGCGAACACCGGGGAGCTGTTTTTT.

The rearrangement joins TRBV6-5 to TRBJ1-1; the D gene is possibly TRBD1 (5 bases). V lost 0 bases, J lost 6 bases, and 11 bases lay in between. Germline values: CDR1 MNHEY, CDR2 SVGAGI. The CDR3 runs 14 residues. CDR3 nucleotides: TGTGCCAGCAGTTACTCGGGGGGGAGGGCTGAAGCTTTCTTT. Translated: CASSYSGGRAEAFF.

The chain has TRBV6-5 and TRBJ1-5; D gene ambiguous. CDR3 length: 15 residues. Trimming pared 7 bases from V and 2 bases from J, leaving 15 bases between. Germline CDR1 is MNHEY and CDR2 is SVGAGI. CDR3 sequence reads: CASTGGLGGNQPQHF. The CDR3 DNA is TGTGCCAGCACGGGAGGGCTTGGGGGCAATCAGCCCCAGCATTTT.

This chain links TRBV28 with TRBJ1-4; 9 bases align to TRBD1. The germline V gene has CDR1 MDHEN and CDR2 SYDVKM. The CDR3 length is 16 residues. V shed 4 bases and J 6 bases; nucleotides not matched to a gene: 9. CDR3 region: CASSSPGQGVDEKLFF. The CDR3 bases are TGTGCCAGCAGTTCGCCGGGACAGGGAGTAGATGAAAAACTGTTTTTT.

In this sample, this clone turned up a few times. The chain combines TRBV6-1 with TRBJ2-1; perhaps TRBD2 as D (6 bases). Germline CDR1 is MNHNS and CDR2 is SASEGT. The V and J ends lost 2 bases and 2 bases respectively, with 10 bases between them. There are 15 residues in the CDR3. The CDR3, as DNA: TGTGCCAGCAGTGAATCGGGGGTTACCTACAATGAGCAGTTCTTC. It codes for CASSESGVTYNEQFF.

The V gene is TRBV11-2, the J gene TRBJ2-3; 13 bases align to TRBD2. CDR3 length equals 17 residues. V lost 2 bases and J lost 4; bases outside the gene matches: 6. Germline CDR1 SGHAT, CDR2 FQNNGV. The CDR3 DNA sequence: TGTGCCAGCAGCTTATGGACTAGCGGGGGCATCGCAGATACGCAGTATTTT. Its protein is CASSLWTSGGIADTQYF.